These T cell receptor beta chains were read from a single sample in a study of a mutant IDH1 vaccine in newly diagnosed glioma. No antigen has been assigned to these receptors. Assay: immunoSEQ multiplex PCR; the TCRdb copy retains only in-frame clones and omits some. The data show 29,000 or so clones, roughly four fifths seen once. Sample: PBMCs, taken from a glioma patient whose treatment included an IDH1 peptide vaccine. The receptor source for this set is a man in his fifties with glioma. The CDR3 runs from the conserved cysteine through the conserved F or W. Each record gives: V gene, clone size, J gene, D gene, CDR3 DNA, CDR3 protein. D genes are given only for firm matches. Clone size, where shown, is once, few, many, or a class for clones that have expanded.

TRBV5-1,.,TRBJ2-6,TRBD1,TGCGCCAGCAGCTTGTCAACAGGGGCCGGGGCCAACGTCCTGACTTTC,CASSLSTGAGANVLTF
TRBV7-9,.,TRBJ2-7,TRBD1,TGTGCCAGCAGCCCAGGGACAGGGAAAGTCTACGAGCAGTACTTC,CASSPGTGKVYEQYF
TRBV2,.,TRBJ1-5,.,TGTGCCAGCAGTGACAGGGTCGGCAATCAGCCCCAGCATTTT,CASSDRVGNQPQHF
TRBV6-1,.,TRBJ1-2,.,TGTGCCAGCAGTCCCCGGACAGTCTATGGCTACACCTTC,CASSPRTVYGYTF
TRBV9,.,TRBJ1-4,.,TGTGCCAGCAGCGTATTAGGGGATGGAAAACTGTTTTTT,CASSVLGDGKLFF
TRBV27,.,TRBJ1-6,.,TGTGCCAGCAGTTTAGCCCCCAATTCACCCCTCCACTTT,CASSLAPNSPLHF
TRBV14,.,TRBJ2-5,TRBD2,TGTGCCAGCAGCCGCGGACTAGCGGGGGGCCGGGAGACCCAGTACTTC,CASSRGLAGGRETQYF
TRBV6-1,.,TRBJ1-1,TRBD1,TGTGCCAGCAGTTGGGACAGGGGTGGAACTGAAGCTTTCTTT,CASSWDRGGTEAFF
TRBV29-1,.,TRBJ2-5,.,TGCAGCGTTGATCCCCATGACCGAGTCGGGGAGACCCAGTACTTC,CSVDPHDRVGETQYF
TRBV7-9,.,TRBJ1-5,TRBD1,TGTGCCAGCAGCGCCTCGGGACAGGGACGTTATCAGCCCCAGCATTTT,CASSASGQGRYQPQHF
TRBV6-4,.,TRBJ1-2,TRBD1,TGTGCCAGCAGAGAGTCCGATGCAGGGGGCCCCAATGGCTACACCTTC,CASRESDAGGPNGYTF
TRBV20-1,once,TRBJ1-3,.,TGCAGTGCTAGAGATAACAACTTCATATATTTT,CSARDNNFIYF
TRBV5-1,.,TRBJ1-6,.,TGCGCCAGCAGCTTGGGGGGATCCTCCTATAATTCACCCCTCCACTTT,CASSLGGSSYNSPLHF
TRBV5-1,.,TRBJ1-5,.,TGCGCCAGCAGCCAAGGACCAAATGGGGATCAGCCCCAGCATTTT,CASSQGPNGDQPQHF
TRBV6-1,.,TRBJ2-1,TRBD2,TGTGCCAGCAGTGAGCTCGCGGGAGTTGGCAATGAGCAGTTCTTC,CASSELAGVGNEQFF
TRBV5-1,few,TRBJ2-7,TRBD2,TGCGCCAGCGCCAGACTAGCGGGAGTCGAGCAGTACTTC,CASARLAGVEQYF
TRBV27,.,TRBJ2-7,TRBD2,TGTGCCAGCAGTCCCTATACGCTAGCGGGAGCGAGGAACGAGCAGTACTTC,CASSPYTLAGARNEQYF
TRBV19,once,TRBJ2-1,TRBD2,TGTGCCAGTAGGGTAGCGGGAGGGCCCTACAATGAGCAGTTCTTC,CASRVAGGPYNEQFF
TRBV6-5,few,TRBJ2-4,.,TGTGCCAGCAGTTACTCGAAGTCGTTAGCCAAAAACATTCAGTACTTC,CASSYSKSLAKNIQYF
TRBV6-5,.,TRBJ2-2,.,TGTGCCAGCAACTCCCAGGGTTACGGGGAGCTGTTTTTT,CASNSQGYGELFF
TRBV5-1,.,TRBJ2-1,.,TGCGCCAGCAGCTTAACAGGGTTTTCCTACAATGAGCAGTTCTTC,CASSLTGFSYNEQFF
TRBV11-3,.,TRBJ2-7,.,TGTGCCAGCAGCTTAAAGTCGACTGGCGAGCAGTACTTC,CASSLKSTGEQYF
TRBV6-4,.,TRBJ2-1,.,TGTGCCAGCAGTGACGGCAACCGGAACAATGAGCAGTTCTTC,CASSDGNRNNEQFF
TRBV6-5,.,TRBJ2-1,.,TGTGCCAGCGGGGCGAGGCTCTCCTACAATGAGCAGTTCTTC,CASGARLSYNEQFF
TRBV7-9,.,TRBJ2-3,.,TGTGCCAGCAGCTTAGCTGAGAGGGGCGCGGGAGATACGCAGTATTTT,CASSLAERGAGDTQYF
TRBV6-4,.,TRBJ2-7,.,TGTGCCAGCAGTGACTCTATCGGTCCTAGCAGGGTTTCGTGGGTCTCCCTCTACGAGCAGTACTTC,CASSDSIGPSRVSWVSLYEQYF
TRBV10-3,.,TRBJ2-3,.,TGTGCCATCAGTGAGGGCGGAGACCTCCTGGGGACGCAGTATTTT,CAISEGGDLLGTQYF
TRBV4-1,few,TRBJ1-1,TRBD1,TGCGCCAGCAGCCAAGCCGGGGGACAGGGAGGAGGCACTGAAGCTTTCTTT,CASSQAGGQGGGTEAFF
TRBV4-3,once,TRBJ1-2,TRBD1,TGCGCCAGCAGCCAAGAAAGTTCCGGGACAGGCGAAACCTATGGCTACACCTTC,CASSQESSGTGETYGYTF
TRBV9,.,TRBJ2-7,.,TGTGCCAGCAGCCCCAGACCAGTGAAGGACGAGCAGTACTTC,CASSPRPVKDEQYF
TRBV6-6,.,TRBJ2-5,.,TGTGCTGTATTGGCGGGAGAGACCCAGTACTTC,CAVLAGETQYF
TRBV2,.,TRBJ1-4,TRBD1,TGTGCCAGCAGTGAAGTGAGGGGACAGGGTGAAAAACTGTTTTTT,CASSEVRGQGEKLFF
TRBV27,once,TRBJ2-7,.,TGTGCCAGCAGTCGGCGGGGTAGCGGAGGATACGAGCAGTACTTC,CASSRRGSGGYEQYF
TRBV4-3,.,TRBJ2-1,.,TGCGCCAGCAGCCAAGATGGGGCCCCCAACAATGAGCAGTTCTTC,CASSQDGAPNNEQFF
TRBV4-1,.,TRBJ1-4,TRBD1,TGCGCCAGCAGCCAGGACAGGGAACTGAAACTGTTTTTT,CASSQDRELKLFF
TRBV4-2,.,TRBJ2-5,TRBD2,TGTGCCAGCAGCCACCCGGGACTAGCGGGAGTTGGAGAGACCCAGTACTTC,CASSHPGLAGVGETQYF
TRBV9,few,TRBJ2-1,.,TGTGCCAGCAGCCCCGACAGGATGGTGGATGAGCAGTTCTTC,CASSPDRMVDEQFF
TRBV27,.,TRBJ1-5,.,TGTGCCAGCAGTTTATTAGGACCTTATCAGCCCCAGCATTTT,CASSLLGPYQPQHF
TRBV5-1,.,TRBJ1-6,TRBD1,TGCGCCAGCAGCGAGGGGGCAATAGGCAGCAGAAATTCACCCCTCCACTTT,CASSEGAIGSRNSPLHF
TRBV4-1,.,TRBJ2-7,.,TGCGCCAGCAGCCAAGCCCTATACGGCTACGAGCAGTACTTC,CASSQALYGYEQYF
TRBV5-4,.,TRBJ1-1,TRBD1,TGTGCCAGCAGCTGGACAGGGATGAACACTGAAGCTTTCTTT,CASSWTGMNTEAFF
TRBV10-3,.,TRBJ2-5,.,TGTGCCATCAGTGGCTCGGGGGCAGGGATACAAGAGACCCAGTACTTC,CAISGSGAGIQETQYF
TRBV10-3,.,TRBJ1-3,TRBD1,TGTGCCATCAGGGGGACAGGGCCTGGAAACACCATATATTTT,CAIRGTGPGNTIYF
TRBV5-4,.,TRBJ2-2,.,TGTGCCAGCAGCCTTACGGACACCGGGGAGCTGTTTTTT,CASSLTDTGELFF
TRBV2,.,TRBJ2-2,.,TGTGCCAGCAGGTCCCTAAGGGGCACCGGGGAGCTGTTTTTT,CASRSLRGTGELFF
TRBV6-5,.,TRBJ1-1,.,TGTGCCAGCAGAAGACAGCCAAACACTGAAGCTTTCTTT,CASRRQPNTEAFF